A selection of T cell receptor beta chains follows, all from one sample in a study of cytomegalovirus exposure and HLA in healthy donors. Here immunoSEQ multiplex PCR was the method, and the copy in TCRdb shows in-frame clones only, minus some. The table has hundreds of thousands of clones, over 80% seen once. The specimen was PBMCs. These receptors were obtained from a woman younger than 35 in good health and CMV-seronegative. CDR3s include the opening cysteine and the closing phenylalanine or tryptophan. A D gene is named only where the DNA matches it firmly. Clone size appears in some rows only: once, few, many, or a class for an expanded clone.

J | V | D | size | CDR3 | DNA
TRBJ2-5 | TRBV30 | TRBD2 | - | CAWSAGLAGGPSETQYF | TGTGCCTGGAGTGCTGGACTAGCGGGGGGGCCTTCAGAGACCCAGTACTTC
TRBJ1-5 | TRBV30 | TRBD1 | - | CAWSVPTGGAQPQHF | TGTGCCTGGAGTGTACCAACAGGGGGAGCTCAGCCCCAGCATTTT
TRBJ1-1 | TRBV5-5 | - | few | CASSLALGLTEAFF | TGTGCCAGCAGCTTGGCCCTCGGACTTACTGAAGCTTTCTTT
TRBJ1-2 | TRBV5-1 | - | - | CASSHGSPRRDNYGYTF | TGCGCCAGCAGCCACGGGAGCCCACGGCGGGACAACTATGGCTACACCTTC
TRBJ1-4 | TRBV7-2 | - | - | CASSWEKTGATNEKLFF | TGTGCCAGCAGCTGGGAAAAGACGGGAGCAACTAATGAAAAACTGTTTTTT
TRBJ1-5 | TRBV2 | - | - | CASRGGTPRQPQHF | TGTGCCAGCAGGGGGGGGACCCCCCGCCAGCCCCAGCATTTT
TRBJ2-3 | TRBV5-1 | TRBD2 | - | CASSFVPREGGDTQYF | TGCGCCAGCAGCTTTGTTCCGCGGGAGGGTGGAGATACGCAGTATTTT
TRBJ2-5 | TRBV5-4 | - | few | CASSRRDFQETQYF | TGTGCCAGCAGCCGAAGGGACTTTCAAGAGACCCAGTACTTC
TRBJ2-3 | TRBV25-1 | - | - | CASSGAGSTDTQYF | TGTGCCAGCAGTGGGGCGGGAAGCACAGATACGCAGTATTTT
TRBJ2-1 | TRBV18 | TRBD2 | - | CASSLSPGGAYNEQFF | TGTGCCAGCTCACTCTCACCGGGGGGGGCCTACAATGAGCAGTTCTTC
TRBJ2-1 | TRBV4-1 | - | - | CASSRATVNEQFF | TGCGCCAGCAGCCGAGCTACAGTCAATGAGCAGTTCTTC
TRBJ1-2 | TRBV9 | - | few | CASSHPGEYGYTF | TGTGCCAGCAGCCATCCTGGGGAGTACGGCTACACCTTC
TRBJ2-2 | TRBV10-3 | TRBD1 | - | CAISTGTGPYTGELFF | TGTGCCATCAGTACCGGGACAGGGCCATACACCGGGGAGCTGTTTTTT
TRBJ2-2 | TRBV7-2 | TRBD1 | - | CASSDRQGNTGELFF | TGTGCCAGCAGCGACCGACAGGGGAACACCGGGGAGCTGTTTTTT
TRBJ2-3 | TRBV27 | TRBD2 | once | CASSLRAGQREGTTDTQYF | TGTGCCAGCAGTTTACGAGCGGGCCAGCGGGAGGGAACGACAGATACGCAGTATTTT
TRBJ2-7 | TRBV30 | - | - | CAWSSGEEQYF | TGTGCCTGGAGTAGTGGGGAGGAGCAGTACTTC
TRBJ1-1 | TRBV7-8 | - | - | CASSSTRRDTEAFF | TGTGCCAGCAGCTCGACTAGGAGGGACACTGAAGCTTTCTTT
TRBJ1-5 | TRBV10-3 | - | - | CAISESPRGNQPQHF | TGTGCCATCAGTGAGTCCCCCCGGGGAAACCAGCCCCAGCATTTT
TRBJ1-2 | TRBV6-6 | - | - | CASSDNRDGYGYTF | TGTGCCAGCAGTGACAACAGGGATGGGTATGGCTACACCTTC
TRBJ2-3 | TRBV6-5 | TRBD2 | - | CASQSGGAADTQYF | TGTGCCAGCCAAAGCGGGGGGGCTGCGGATACGCAGTATTTT
TRBJ1-2 | TRBV14 | - | - | CASSQDWGARGYTF | TGTGCCAGCAGCCAAGACTGGGGGGCGAGGGGCTACACCTTC
TRBJ2-7 | TRBV10-2 | - | - | CASSEVRGPPYEQYF | TGCGCCAGCAGTGAGGTCAGGGGACCGCCCTACGAGCAGTACTTC